The 22 T cell receptor beta chains below all came from one sample that was sequenced in a study of Tregs in tolerant kidney transplant recipients. TCRdb's copy holds only in-frame clones and misses some; the assay was immunoSEQ multiplex PCR. The sample consists of roughly 250,000 clones, roughly four fifths of them appearing once. Sequenced material: CD4+ T cells from blood. Receptors were obtained from a human donor in good health.

The chain uses TRBV7-8 and TRBJ2-5; the D gene could be TRBD1 or TRBD2 (6 bases each). The V gene lost 1 base and the J gene lost 5 bases, with 14 bases spanning the gap. Germline lookup yields CDR1 SGHVS and CDR2 FQNEAQ. This CDR3 is 15 amino acids long. The CDR3 protein is CASSLVWGARETQYF. CDR3 sequence (DNA): TGTGCCAGCAGCTTAGTTTGGGGGGCCAGGGAGACCCAGTACTTC.

V and J are TRBV14 and TRBJ2-5; the D gene could be TRBD1 or TRBD2 (6 bases each). Germline values: CDR1 SGHDN, CDR2 FVKESK. CDR3 length: 16 amino acids. Trimming took 4 bases from V and 5 from J, leaving 20 bases between them. The CDR3 reads CASSRRDGGRGETQYF. CDR3 bases: TGTGCCAGCAGCCGAAGAGACGGGGGCCGAGGGGAGACCCAGTACTTC.

The chain employs TRBV11-2 and TRBJ1-1; D call uncertain. V was pared by 5 bases and J by 2 bases, with 21 bases between. Germline V gene sequence: CDR1 SGHAT, CDR2 FQNNGV. The length of the CDR3 is 17 residues. In DNA, the CDR3 is TGTGCCAGCAGCCCGCCCCCCGGAGGGAGGACTAACACTGAAGCTTTCTTT. Its translation is CASSPPPGGRTNTEAFF.

The chain employs TRBV6-5 and TRBJ2-2; a weak D match, TRBD2 (6 bases). Between the trimmed V and J ends, which lost 6 bases and 0 bases, there was a span of 11 bases. Germline loops: CDR1 MNHEY, CDR2 SVGAGI. The CDR3 is 15 amino acids. CDR3 amino acids: CASRLGLSNTGELFF. The CDR3 DNA reads TGTGCCAGCAGGTTGGGACTTTCGAACACCGGGGAGCTGTTTTTT.

The chain recombines TRBV10-3 with TRBJ2-3, with D possibly being TRBD1 (5 bases). Germline V CDR1 and CDR2: ENHRY, SYGVKD. The CDR3 is 15 amino acids. Trimming took 3 bases from V and 2 from J, leaving 12 bases between them. Here the CDR3 reads CAISDGAAITDTQYF. Here the CDR3 DNA reads TGTGCCATCAGTGATGGGGCGGCGATCACAGATACGCAGTATTTT.

The V call is TRBV18, the J call TRBJ1-5; no definite D call. The CDR3 sequence is 15 residues long. The V gene lost 5 bases and the J gene lost 3 bases, with 14 bases spanning the gap. Germline CDR1 is KGHSH and CDR2 is LQKENI. The CDR3: CASSMVMANNQPQHF. The CDR3 nucleotides read TGTGCCAGCTCAATGGTTATGGCGAACAATCAGCCCCAGCATTTT.

The chain recombines TRBV7-2 with TRBJ1-4; a possible D gene is TRBD1 (6 bases). Trimming took off 5 bases at V and 7 bases at J, with 14 bases between the two ends. The CDR3 spans 14 residues. Germline V CDR1 and CDR2: SGHTA, FQGNSA. The CDR3 DNA reads TGTGCCAGCAGCCGAGGGGGGGGCGGTGAAAAACTGTTTTTT. Translating gives CASSRGGGGEKLFF.

In regard to this clone: Other DNA sequences from this sample encode an identical CDR3 as well. V is TRBV6-5 and J is TRBJ2-7; the match to TRBD1 covers 7 bases. Germline-derived CDR1 and CDR2 are MNHEY and SVGAGI. The CDR3 loop spans 14 amino acids. Trimming cost V 9 bases and J 4 bases; bases outside gene matches: 12. CDR3 coding DNA: TGTGCCAGTAGCCCCCCCGGGACAGCGTACGAGCAGTACTTC. This gives the protein CASSPPGTAYEQYF.

V and J are TRBV6-5 and TRBJ2-2; D might be TRBD2 (5 bases). The germline V gene has CDR1 MNHEY and CDR2 SVGAGI. This CDR3 has 13 residues. V lost 2 bases to trimming and J lost 7 bases, with 8 bases between them. The CDR3 loop is CASSYDGNGELFF. The DNA of the CDR3 is TGTGCCAGCAGTTACGACGGGAACGGGGAGCTGTTTTTT.

This clone came up a few times. The rearrangement uses TRBV7-2 and TRBJ2-3; no clear D. The length of the CDR3 is 14 residues. Germline CDR1 reads SGHTA; CDR2 reads FQGNSA. Between the trimmed V and J ends, which lost 8 bases and 6 bases, there was a span of 18 bases. CDR3 DNA sequence: TGTGCCAGCCGATTACTCCAGACTGCTGATACGCAGTATTTT. Translating gives CASRLLQTADTQYF.

The V gene is TRBV27, the J gene TRBJ1-1, with 7 bases aligning to TRBD1. The CDR3 sequence is 17 residues long. Germline lookup yields CDR1 MNHEY and CDR2 SMNVEV (reference sequence). V was clipped by 3 bases and J by 3 bases; unmatched bases: 13. The CDR3 region has the DNA TGTGCCAGCAGTTTTTCCCCGGGGAGGGGGCTAGACACTGAAGCTTTCTTT. This gives the protein CASSFSPGRGLDTEAFF.

This clone was found once. This sequence joins TRBV2 and TRBJ2-1; D is possibly TRBD2 (5 bases). The V end lost 7 bases, the J end lost 0 bases, and 10 bases lay between the germline ends. Germline V gene lookup returns CDR1 SNHLY and CDR2 FYNNEI. This CDR3 region has 14 residues. CDR3 protein: CASMSTSSYNEQFF. For the CDR3, the DNA is TGTGCCAGCATGTCCACTAGCTCCTACAATGAGCAGTTCTTC. Variable domain in full (rest from reference TRBV2 and TRBJ2-1): EPEVTQTPSHQVTQMGQEVILRCVPISNHLYFYWYRQILGQKVEFLVSFYNNEISEKSEIFDDQFSVERPDGSNFTLKIRSTKLEDSAMYFCASMSTSSYNEQFFGPGTRLTVL.

The chain uses TRBV11-3 and TRBJ2-5; the D gene is possibly TRBD2 (6 bases). From germline, CDR1 is SGHNT and CDR2 YENEEA. The CDR3 consists of 14 residues. V lost 1 base and J lost 0, with 6 bases in between. In DNA form, the CDR3 reads TGTGCCAGCAGCTTAGGGGGGGACCAAGAGACCCAGTACTTC. The encoded protein is CASSLGGDQETQYF.

As to this clone: Different DNA sequences within this sample yield the same CDR3. The V gene is TRBV2, the J gene TRBJ1-2; 7 nucleotides align to TRBD1. Germline loops: CDR1 SNHLY, CDR2 FYNNEI. V shed 6 bases, J shed 2 bases, and the junction held 6 bases outside the gene matches. There are 14 residues in the CDR3. The CDR3 DNA reads TGTGCCAGCAGGGGGCTACAGGGGAACTATGGCTACACCTTC. Translated: CASRGLQGNYGYTF.

V and J are TRBV4-2 and TRBJ1-5, with TRBD1 as a possible D gene (5 bases). This CDR3 comprises 14 residues. Germline CDR1 reads LGHNA; CDR2 reads YNFKEQ. V was shortened by 3 bases and J by 6 bases, with 12 bases between the two germline ends. The CDR3 sequence: CASSQGRRAQPQHF. The CDR3 DNA sequence: TGTGCCAGCAGCCAGGGGCGGAGGGCTCAGCCCCAGCATTTT.

This clone was detected only a few times. Mismatch with germline at one junction end may stem from a read error. V and J are TRBV18 and TRBJ1-2; D is uncertain. This CDR3 has 8 amino acids. The germline CDR1 and CDR2 sequences are KGHSH and LQKENI. CDR3 DNA: TGTGCCAGCTCACCACGGGACTTC. Translated, it gives CASSPRDF.

The chain combines TRBV12-5 with TRBJ1-4, with TRBD1 matching over 7 bases. Per germline, CDR1 LGHNT and CDR2 FRNRAP. Trimming at V came to 0 bases and at J to 8 bases, leaving 9 bases not matched to a gene. The CDR3 totals 16 residues. CDR3 DNA: TGTGCTAGTGGTTTGGTTCCAGGGGGACGTCCGGAAAAACTGTTTTTT. Residues: CASGLVPGGRPEKLFF.

The rearrangement joins TRBV5-5 to TRBJ1-1; the match to TRBD1 covers 7 bases. J gave up 4 bases and V 1 base, and 7 bases lay outside the gene matches. This CDR3 comprises 15 residues. Germline V gene lookup returns CDR1 SGHKS and CDR2 YYEKEE (reference sequence). The CDR3 loop reads CASSLLTGSGTEAFF. The CDR3 bases are TGTGCCAGCAGCTTGTTGACAGGGTCGGGCACTGAAGCTTTCTTT.

The chain carries TRBV4-1 and TRBJ2-3; D is undetermined. From germline, CDR1 is MGHRA and CDR2 YSYEKL. The CDR3 is made up of 16 amino acids. The germline V and J ends were trimmed by 4 bases and 7 bases, with 21 bases remaining between them. This CDR3 reads CASSRNPNEVKNTQYF. The DNA for the CDR3 is TGCGCCAGCAGCCGGAACCCTAACGAGGTCAAAAATACGCAGTATTTT.

This chain links TRBV11-2 with TRBJ2-2; 9 bases agree with TRBD2. The V gene's germline CDR1 is SGHAT and CDR2 FQNNGV. With V trimmed by 4 bases and J by 6 bases, 3 bases remained unmatched. The CDR3 is 14 residues long. This CDR3 reads CASSSLAGAGELFF. DNA for the CDR3: TGTGCCAGCAGCTCATTAGCGGGAGCCGGGGAGCTGTTTTTT. The entire variable domain, with the rest obtained from reference TRBV11-2 and TRBJ2-2, is as follows: EAGVAQSPRYKIIEKRQSVAFWCNPISGHATLYWYQQILGQGPKLLIQFQNNGVVDDSQLPKDRFSAERLKGVDSTLKIQPAKLEDSAVYLCASSSLAGAGELFFGEGSRLTVL.

The chain has TRBV2 and TRBJ2-7; 8 bases are shared with TRBD2. The CDR3 has 14 amino acids. Losses at the gene ends were 6 bases for V and 3 bases for J; bases not matched to a gene: 7. The V gene's germline CDR1 is SNHLY and CDR2 FYNNEI. CDR3 sequence reads: CASRAGTRGYEQYF. In DNA, the CDR3 is TGTGCCAGCAGGGCGGGGACTAGGGGCTACGAGCAGTACTTC.

This chain links TRBV7-9 with TRBJ1-4, with D possibly matching TRBD1 (5 bases). The CDR3 is made up of 14 amino acids. Germline loops: CDR1 SEHNR, CDR2 FQNEAQ (reference sequence). V lost 5 bases and J 8 bases, leaving 15 bases between the germline ends. The CDR3 protein is CASSPPGVGEKLFF. The CDR3 DNA is TGTGCCAGCAGCCCTCCGGGGGTAGGAGAAAAACTGTTTTTT.